The next 24 T cell receptor beta chains were all read from a single sample in a study of cytomegalovirus exposure and HLA in healthy donors. Here immunoSEQ multiplex PCR was the method, and the copy in TCRdb shows in-frame clones only, minus some. The sample gives 110,000 or so clones, about 84% of which show up once; around 5% is in the top ten. The sequencing sample was made of PBMCs. The receptor set was obtained from a young man in good health and CMV-seronegative.

The chain couples TRBV6-1 to TRBJ2-3; TRBD2 agrees at 10 bases. V was pared by 6 bases and J by 0 bases, with 3 bases of the junction left unmatched. Germline CDR1 is MNHNS and CDR2 is SASEGT. The length of the CDR3 is 15 residues. The CDR3 nucleotides are TGTGCCAGCAGAACTAGCGGGGTTAGCACAGATACGCAGTATTTT. This gives the protein CASRTSGVSTDTQYF.

V is TRBV5-1 and J is TRBJ2-1, with D unclear. Per germline, CDR1 SGHRS and CDR2 YFSETQ. The CDR3 is made up of 13 amino acids. Trimming took 0 bases from V and 9 from J, leaving 10 bases between them. CDR3 protein: CASSLVPSPEQFF. DNA for the CDR3: TGCGCCAGCAGCTTGGTCCCTAGTCCTGAGCAGTTCTTC.

The rearrangement links TRBV6-5 to TRBJ2-5, with 7 bases that match TRBD1. The CDR3 extends over 13 amino acids. The V segment lost 6 bases and the J segment 2 bases; nucleotides outside the gene matches: 3. Germline CDR1 reads MNHEY; CDR2 reads SVGAGI. CDR3 nucleotide sequence: TGTGCCAGCAGCTGGGACAGTCAAGAGACCCAGTACTTC. It encodes CASSWDSQETQYF.

This chain joins TRBV30 and TRBJ1-2; D is undetermined. CDR1 GTSNPN and CDR2 SVGIG come from the germline V gene (reference sequence). This CDR3 has 14 amino acids. V shed 0 bases and J shed 6 bases, with 14 bases lying between them. CDR3 amino acids: CAWSVPAASNGYTF. The CDR3 nucleotides are TGTGCCTGGAGTGTACCCGCAGCGTCCAATGGCTACACCTTC.

The chain is built from TRBV6-1 and TRBJ1-2; 11 nucleotides align to TRBD1. The J segment lost 7 bases and the V segment lost 2 bases, leaving 9 bases of the junction unmatched. This CDR3 region has 16 residues. Germline CDR1 is MNHNS and CDR2 is SASEGT. Written as DNA, the CDR3 is TGTGCCAGCAGTGAAAGATGGGCCGGGACAGGGGGTGGCTACACCTTC. As protein: CASSERWAGTGGGYTF.

The chain links TRBV5-1 to TRBJ2-5; 7 nucleotides align to TRBD1. Germline lookup yields CDR1 SGHRS and CDR2 YFSETQ. This CDR3 spans 14 amino acids. Trimming took 2 bases from V and 5 from J; bases not matched to a gene: 6. CDR3 DNA: TGCGCCAGCAGCTTCCGTGGACAGGTGGAGACCCAGTACTTC. Residues: CASSFRGQVETQYF.

This chain uses TRBV7-9 with TRBJ2-3; D is undetermined. CDR1 is SEHNR and CDR2 is FQNEAQ in the germline V gene (reference sequence). CDR3 length: 13 amino acids. V gave up 1 base and J gave up 6 bases, with 8 bases separating them. In DNA, the CDR3 is TGTGCCAGCAGCTTAGGAGCGATGGATACGCAGTATTTT. This gives the protein CASSLGAMDTQYF.

The chain employs TRBV4-1 and TRBJ1-6; D ambiguous. This CDR3 comprises 18 residues. Trimming removed 1 base at V and 0 bases at J, with 13 bases between. Germline values: CDR1 MGHRA, CDR2 YSYEKL. As DNA, the CDR3 is TGCGCCAGCAGCCAAGGCACCACCACCGGCTCCTATAATTCACCCCTCCACTTT. Protein: CASSQGTTTGSYNSPLHF.

The genes are TRBV7-2 and TRBJ2-4; 7 positions agree with TRBD2. The junction had 16 bases not matched to a gene; V was cut back by 11 bases and J by 3 bases. This CDR3 is 16 amino acids long. The germline V gene has CDR1 SGHTA and CDR2 FQGNSA. The CDR3, as DNA: TGTGCCGGGGGGGTTCATCACAATTTAGTCAAAAACATTCAGTACTTC. It is translated as CAGGVHHNLVKNIQYF. Full variable domain (remainder filled in from reference TRBV7-2 and TRBJ2-4): GAGVSQSPSNKVTEKGKDVELRCDPISGHTALYWYRQSLGQGLEFLIYFQGNSAPDKSGLPSDRFSAERTGGSVSTLTIQRTQQEDSAVYLCAGGVHHNLVKNIQYFGAGTRLSVL.

This chain connects TRBV30 to TRBJ2-7; D might be TRBD2 (5 bases). The CDR3 length is 13 residues. Per the germline V gene, CDR1 is GTSNPN and CDR2 is SVGIG (reference sequence). V lost 0 bases and J lost 6, with 12 bases in between. In DNA, the CDR3 is TGTGCCTGGAGTGTAGAAGGGAGTGGCGAGCAGTACTTC. It encodes CAWSVEGSGEQYF.

This chain links TRBV4-1 with TRBJ1-3, with 9 bases matching TRBD1. Germline loops: CDR1 MGHRA, CDR2 YSYEKL. V lost 0 bases, J lost 0 bases, and 9 bases stayed unmatched. This CDR3 is 19 amino acids long. The CDR3 bases are TGCGCCAGCAGCCAAGAAGGGACAGGGCCCAGATACTCTGGAAACACCATATATTTT. This translates into CASSQEGTGPRYSGNTIYF.

The chain links TRBV5-1 to TRBJ2-5; 9 bases are a match to TRBD1. This CDR3 is built from 17 residues. The germline gives CDR1 SGHRS, CDR2 YFSETQ. V dropped 2 bases and J dropped 5; count of bases not matched to a gene: 13. This CDR3 is CASSFITGTGLGETQYF. CDR3 in DNA: TGCGCCAGCAGCTTCATTACCGGGACAGGGTTAGGGGAGACCCAGTACTTC. Together with reference TRBV5-1 and TRBJ2-5, the CDR3 gives the full variable domain: KAGVTQTPRYLIKTRGQQVTLSCSPISGHRSVSWYQQTPGQGLQFLFEYFSETQRNKGNFPGRFSGRQFSNSRSEMNVSTLELGDSALYLCASSFITGTGLGETQYFGPGTRLLVL.

V is TRBV9 and J is TRBJ1-5, with D unresolved. V lost 4 bases and J lost 0, with 8 bases in between. The germline V gene encodes CDR1 SGDLS and CDR2 YYNGEE. This CDR3 has 14 amino acids. In DNA, the CDR3 is TGTGCCAGCAGCCTCGACAATAGCAATCAGCCCCAGCATTTT. Its translation is CASSLDNSNQPQHF.

The J gene is TRBJ2-1, the V gene TRBV11-2, with 7 bases that match TRBD2. Germline V CDR1 and CDR2: SGHAT, FQNNGV. The CDR3 is 17 residues long. V shed 1 base, J shed 5 bases, and the junction held 11 bases outside the gene matches. As DNA, the CDR3 is TGTGCCAGCAGCTTAGGGGCGGGAGCGGCCCTCCACAATGAGCAGTTCTTC. Its protein product is CASSLGAGAALHNEQFF.

V usage is TRBV6-5 and J usage is TRBJ2-1; TRBD1 agrees at 10 bases. The germline V gene encodes CDR1 MNHEY and CDR2 SVGAGI. V trimming: 2 bases; J trimming: 3 bases; junction bases outside the gene matches: 1. The CDR3 has 15 residues. In nucleotides, the CDR3 is TGTGCCAGCAGTTACGGGACAGGGGACTACAATGAGCAGTTCTTC. Its protein product is CASSYGTGDYNEQFF.

This clone appeared a single time. The CDR3 nucleotides read TGTGCCAGCAGCTTAGGACAGGGGGCAAGTCAGCCCCAGCATTTT. It is translated as CASSLGQGASQPQHF. The gene calls are TRBV7-9 and TRBJ1-5; 10 bases fit TRBD1. Germline-derived CDR1 and CDR2 are SEHNR and FQNEAQ (reference sequence). This CDR3 has 15 residues. Trimming cost V 1 base and J 6 bases; bases outside gene matches: 3.

This chain links TRBV25-1 with TRBJ1-1; 7 bases align to TRBD1. The CDR3 is made up of 14 amino acids. V gave up 3 bases and J gave up 7 bases; unmatched junction bases: 8. In germline, CDR1 is MGHDK, CDR2 SYGVNS. CDR3 in DNA: TGTGCCAGCAGTGACCTTGGGACAGCCCATGAAGCTTTCTTT. It translates to CASSDLGTAHEAFF.

The chain has TRBV5-1 and TRBJ2-2, with 13 bases lining up with TRBD2. CDR3 size: 19 residues. The V gene end was trimmed by 0 bases and the J gene end by 0 bases; junction bases not matched to a gene: 5. Germline values: CDR1 SGHRS, CDR2 YFSETQ. CDR3 coding DNA: TGCGCCAGCAGCTTGGGGCCCACTAGCGGGGGGGCGAACACCGGGGAGCTGTTTTTT. This translates into CASSLGPTSGGANTGELFF.

This clone was recorded only once. This chain connects TRBV7-6 to TRBJ2-1, with D perhaps matching TRBD1 (6 bases). V was shortened by 5 bases and J by 0 bases, with 20 bases between the two germline ends. The germline V gene has CDR1 SGHVS and CDR2 FNYEAQ. The CDR3 is made up of 18 amino acids. The CDR3 sequence: CASSPLPRQVTSYNEQFF. The CDR3 DNA is TGTGCCAGCAGCCCCCTCCCGAGACAGGTTACCTCCTACAATGAGCAGTTCTTC.

This chain connects TRBV18 to TRBJ1-2; 9 bases map to TRBD1. V lost 1 base, J lost 4 bases, and 4 bases stayed unmatched. The germline V gene has CDR1 KGHSH and CDR2 LQKENI. The CDR3 is 15 residues long. The CDR3 DNA is TGTGCCAGCTCACCACAGGAGACAGGGGGCTATGGCTACACCTTC. It encodes CASSPQETGGYGYTF.

J is TRBJ1-3 and V is TRBV6-5; 12 bases fit TRBD1. The germline gives CDR1 MNHEY, CDR2 SVGAGI. The J segment lost 8 bases and the V segment lost 5 bases, leaving 4 bases of the junction unmatched. The CDR3 length is 14 residues. This CDR3 reads CASSPGQGAYTIYF. CDR3 nucleotide sequence: TGTGCCAGCAGTCCGGGACAGGGGGCCTACACCATATATTTT.

The gene calls are TRBV6-5 and TRBJ2-7; the D gene is possibly TRBD2 (6 bases). CDR3 length equals 14 residues. Germline V lookup: CDR1 MNHEY, CDR2 SVGAGI. Between the trimmed V and J ends, which lost 0 bases and 3 bases, there was a span of 9 bases. The CDR3 DNA reads TGTGCCAGCAGTTACTCCGGGAGAGGCTACGAGCAGTACTTC. Protein sequence: CASSYSGRGYEQYF.

The V call is TRBV2, the J call TRBJ1-2; 7 nucleotides line up with TRBD1. V was clipped by 11 bases and J by 2 bases; unmatched bases: 8. Germline CDR1 is SNHLY and CDR2 is FYNNEI. This CDR3 spans 13 amino acids. The CDR3 sequence is CALHGTANYGYTF. The CDR3 DNA reads as TGTGCCCTTCACGGGACAGCCAACTATGGCTACACCTTC.

V is TRBV5-4 and J is TRBJ2-1, with 8 bases aligning to TRBD1. Per germline, CDR1 SGHNT and CDR2 YYREEE (reference sequence). The V and J ends lost 4 bases and 3 bases, in that order; junction bases with no gene match: 9. This CDR3 has 16 residues. The CDR3, as DNA: TGTGCCAGCAGCGCCTTGCAGGGGGCAAGCTACAATGAGCAGTTCTTC. Its protein product is CASSALQGASYNEQFF.